A selection of T cell receptor beta chains follows, all from one sample in a study of T-cell reconstitution after alpha-beta-depleted transplantation in children. TCRdb recomputed calls from the PCR reads with MiXCR, one row per CDR3 protein. In the table there are a few hundred thousand distinct CDR3 sequences, 27% of which are singletons. The material sequenced was PBMCs, taken before TCRalphabeta/CD19-depleted stem cell transplant. The receptors come from a boy younger than two with Wiskott-Aldrich syndrome, due to receive a stem cell transplant. Both conserved end residues are part of each CDR3. The order of the fields is J gene, V gene, D gene, clone size, CDR3 DNA, CDR3 protein. The D gene is left open where the match is weak. Clone sizes are given selectively: once, few, many, or a class where the clone is expanded.

TRBJ1-1,TRBV12-3/TRBV12-4,NA,NA,TGTGCCAGCAGTTATACAACTCCGAACACTGAAGCTTTCTTT,CASSYTTPNTEAFF
TRBJ2-7,TRBV20-1,NA,NA,TGCAGTGCTAGCAGACCGGGACCGAGCTACGAGCAGTACTTC,CSASRPGPSYEQYF
TRBJ2-5,TRBV12-3/TRBV12-4,NA,NA,TGTGCCAGCAGTTTACTATCAGACCAAGAGACCCAGTACTTC,CASSLLSDQETQYF
TRBJ2-1,TRBV9,NA,few,TGTGCCAGCAGCGTACTAGCGTTTTACAATGAGCAGTTCTTC,CASSVLAFYNEQFF
TRBJ2-7,TRBV7-6,NA,medium-sized,TGTGCCAGCAGCTTAGTGGGAGAGGGCTACGAGCAGTACTTC,CASSLVGEGYEQYF
TRBJ2-7,TRBV11-2,TRBD2,NA,TGTGCCAGCAGCTTAGGGCCGGGACTAGGGCGCTACGAGCAGTACTTC,CASSLGPGLGRYEQYF
TRBJ2-2,TRBV7-9,NA,NA,TGTGCCAACTCCCGTGGGGATACCGGGGAGCTGTTTTTT,CANSRGDTGELFF
TRBJ2-2,TRBV28,NA,once,TGTGCCAGCAGCCTCCTGATAGGGGTCGCCACCGGGGAGCTGTTTTTT,CASSLLIGVATGELFF
TRBJ2-7,TRBV27,TRBD1,NA,TGTGCCAGCAGTTTATCGTTCGACAGGGGTTACGAGCAGTACTTC,CASSLSFDRGYEQYF
TRBJ1-5,TRBV28,NA,NA,TGTGCCAGCAGTTCACAGGGTCAGCCCCAGCATTTT,CASSSQGQPQHF
TRBJ2-6,TRBV20-1,NA,NA,TGCAGTGCTAGAGATTCGGGGTCTGGGGCCAACGGCCTGACTTTC,CSARDSGSGANGLTF
TRBJ2-7,TRBV28,NA,few,TGTGCCAGCCAACCAGGCCAGGGGTACGAGCAGTACTTC,CASQPGQGYEQYF
TRBJ2-7,TRBV12-3/TRBV12-4,NA,few,TGTGCCAGCAGACCGACAGGCGCAGCCTCCTACGAGCAGTACTTC,CASRPTGAASYEQYF
TRBJ2-6,TRBV9,NA,NA,TGTGCCAGCCGCCGAGAGGGCTCTGGGGCCAACGCCCTGACTTTC,CASRREGSGANALTF
TRBJ2-1,TRBV27,NA,NA,TGTGCCAGCAGTCCCGAACGGGGGTTCTGGCAGTTCTTC,CASSPERGFWQFF
TRBJ2-2,TRBV11-2,NA,NA,TGTGCCAGCAGCTTTTCTCGGGACGGGGAGCTGTTTTTT,CASSFSRDGELFF
TRBJ2-7,TRBV7-9,NA,NA,TGTGCCAGCAGCGCCACGACCTTTGTGGACGAGCAGTACTTC,CASSATTFVDEQYF
TRBJ2-1,TRBV6-2/TRBV6-3,NA,NA,TGTGCCAGCAGTGGTCAGATACAGGGAGAGCAGTTCTTC,CASSGQIQGEQFF
TRBJ2-1,TRBV7-8,NA,NA,TGTGCCAGCAGCTTAGCGGTGGACCCCTCCTACAATGAGCAGTTCTTC,CASSLAVDPSYNEQFF
TRBJ2-6,TRBV7-3,NA,few,TGTGCCAGCAGCGTTTCTAGCCGTGGGGCCAACGTCCTGACTTTC,CASSVSSRGANVLTF
TRBJ2-2,TRBV27,NA,NA,TGTGCCAGCAGTTACGGCAGGACGAACACCGGGGAGCTGTTTTTT,CASSYGRTNTGELFF
TRBJ2-7,TRBV28,TRBD2,NA,TGTGCCAGCAGTTTATACGGCCTAGCGGGAACCCTCTACGAGCAGTACTTC,CASSLYGLAGTLYEQYF
TRBJ1-6,TRBV25-1,NA,NA,TGTGCCAGCAGGAGTGGGATCTCCTATAATTCACCCCTCCACTTT,CASRSGISYNSPLHF
TRBJ2-4,TRBV6-2/TRBV6-3,NA,NA,TGTGCCAGCACGGCTGGGAACATTCAGTACTTC,CASTAGNIQYF
TRBJ2-5,TRBV5-1,NA,NA,TGCGCCAGCGGATTTAGTGGGACTTTAGCCCAAGAGACCCAGTACTTC,CASGFSGTLAQETQYF
TRBJ2-4,TRBV5-1,NA,NA,TGCGCCAGCAGCGCCGGATTTGTCAGGCGCGGGGTTGGAAACATTCAGTACTTC,CASSAGFVRRGVGNIQYF
TRBJ2-1,TRBV5-1,NA,few,TGCGCCAGCAGCTTGCCAGCGGAGTACAATGAGCAGTTCTTC,CASSLPAEYNEQFF
TRBJ2-2,TRBV20-1,NA,NA,TGCAGTGCTAGAGATTTGCGAGACACAAGGGGGAACACCGGGGAGCTGTTTTTT,CSARDLRDTRGNTGELFF